This TCR beta chain comes out of a study of blood T cell repertoires in COVID-19. Overall study context: The United States, Italy and Spain were the sources of the acute and convalescent COVID-19 samples.

The germline gives CDR1 KGHSH, CDR2 LQKENI. The CDR3 consists of 13 residues. Trimming removed 7 bases from V and 1 base from J, with 8 bases in between. The authors' processing: Reference gene primer amplification gave estimated nucleated cell counts. Clones were read by immunoSEQ multiplex PCR, and TCRdb kept only the in-frame ones, dropping some. The DNA gave D and trimming, while V, J and clone size come from that table. The data show some 150,000 clones, with 81% seen just once and roughly 8% held by the top ten. This sequence originates from a human donor with acute or convalescent COVID-19. The donor label of this sample is uncertain. The chain recombines TRBV18 with TRBJ1-3; D is ambiguous. Sequenced sample: peripheral blood. CDR3 bases: TGTGCCAGCTTCCTCTCTTCTGGAAACACCATATATTTT. Encoded protein: CASFLSSGNTIYF.